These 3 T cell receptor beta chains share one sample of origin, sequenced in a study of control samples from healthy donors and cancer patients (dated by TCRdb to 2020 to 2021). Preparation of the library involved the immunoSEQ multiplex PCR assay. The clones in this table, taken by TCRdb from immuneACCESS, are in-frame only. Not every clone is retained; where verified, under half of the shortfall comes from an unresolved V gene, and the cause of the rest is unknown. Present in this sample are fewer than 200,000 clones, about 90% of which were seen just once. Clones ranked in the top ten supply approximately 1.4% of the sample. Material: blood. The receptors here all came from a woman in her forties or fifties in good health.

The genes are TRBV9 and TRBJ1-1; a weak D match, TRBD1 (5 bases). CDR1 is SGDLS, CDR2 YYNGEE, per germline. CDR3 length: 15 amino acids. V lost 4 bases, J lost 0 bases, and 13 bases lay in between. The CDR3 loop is CASSPRQTMNTEAFF. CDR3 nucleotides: TGTGCCAGCAGCCCCCGACAGACAATGAACACTGAAGCTTTCTTT.

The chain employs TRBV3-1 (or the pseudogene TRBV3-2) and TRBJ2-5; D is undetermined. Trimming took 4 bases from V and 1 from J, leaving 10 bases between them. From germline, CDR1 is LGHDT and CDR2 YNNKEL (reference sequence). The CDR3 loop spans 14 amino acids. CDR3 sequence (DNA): TGTGCCAGCAGCCGAGTCCCGAGCCAAGAGACCCAGTACTTC. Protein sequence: CASSRVPSQETQYF.

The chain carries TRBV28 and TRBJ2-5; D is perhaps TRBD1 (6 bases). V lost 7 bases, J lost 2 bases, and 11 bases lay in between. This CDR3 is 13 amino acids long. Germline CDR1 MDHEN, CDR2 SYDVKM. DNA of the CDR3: TGTGCCAGCAAATCAGGGGCTCAAGAGACCCAGTACTTC. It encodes CASKSGAQETQYF.